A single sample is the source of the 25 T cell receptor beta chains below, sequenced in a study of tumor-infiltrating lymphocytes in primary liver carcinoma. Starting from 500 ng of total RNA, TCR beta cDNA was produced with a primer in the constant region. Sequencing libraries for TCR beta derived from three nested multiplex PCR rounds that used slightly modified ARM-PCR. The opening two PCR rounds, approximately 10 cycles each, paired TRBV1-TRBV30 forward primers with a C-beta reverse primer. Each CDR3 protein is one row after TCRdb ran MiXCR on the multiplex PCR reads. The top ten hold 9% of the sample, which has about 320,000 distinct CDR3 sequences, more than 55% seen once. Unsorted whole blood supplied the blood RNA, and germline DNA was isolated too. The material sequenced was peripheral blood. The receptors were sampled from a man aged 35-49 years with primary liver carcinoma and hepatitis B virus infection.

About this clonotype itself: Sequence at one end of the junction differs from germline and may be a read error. This CDR3 is CAGSERGLTYEQYF. The CDR3 nucleotides are TGCGCCGGCAGTGAGAGGGGGCTGACCTACGAGCAGTACTTC. V gene TRBV10-2 combines with J gene TRBJ2-7; 7 nucleotides align to TRBD1. The CDR3 contains 14 residues. From germline, CDR1 is WSHSY and CDR2 SAAADI.

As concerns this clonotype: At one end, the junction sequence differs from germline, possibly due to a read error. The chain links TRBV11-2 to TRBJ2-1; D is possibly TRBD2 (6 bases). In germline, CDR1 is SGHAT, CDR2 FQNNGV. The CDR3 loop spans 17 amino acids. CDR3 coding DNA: TGTGCCATCAGCTTACTCGGTGCCGGGAGACTGGACAATGAGCAGTTCTTC. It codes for CAISLLGAGRLDNEQFF.

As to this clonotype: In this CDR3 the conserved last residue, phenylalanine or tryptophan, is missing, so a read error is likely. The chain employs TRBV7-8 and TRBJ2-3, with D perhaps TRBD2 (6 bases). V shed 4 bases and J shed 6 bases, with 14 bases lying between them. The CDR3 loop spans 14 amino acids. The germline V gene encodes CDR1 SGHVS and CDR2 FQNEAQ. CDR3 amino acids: CASSYLGTSDTQYL. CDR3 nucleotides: TGTGCCAGCAGCTACCTTGGGACTTCTGATACGCAGTATTTA.

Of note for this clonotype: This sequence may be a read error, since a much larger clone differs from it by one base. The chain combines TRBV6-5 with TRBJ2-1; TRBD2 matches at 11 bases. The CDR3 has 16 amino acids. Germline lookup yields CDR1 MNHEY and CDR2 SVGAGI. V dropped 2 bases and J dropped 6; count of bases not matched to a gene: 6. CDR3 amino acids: CASSYTGLAVSNEQFF. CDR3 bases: TGTGCCAGCAGTTACACGGGACTAGCGGTAAGCAATGAGCAGTTCTTC.

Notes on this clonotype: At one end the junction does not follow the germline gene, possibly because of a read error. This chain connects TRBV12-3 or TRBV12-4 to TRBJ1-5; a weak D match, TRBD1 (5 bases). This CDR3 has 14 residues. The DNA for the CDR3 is TGTGCCGGCAGTCGAGGGGTCAGCAATCAGCCCCAGCATTTT. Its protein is CAGSRGVSNQPQHF.

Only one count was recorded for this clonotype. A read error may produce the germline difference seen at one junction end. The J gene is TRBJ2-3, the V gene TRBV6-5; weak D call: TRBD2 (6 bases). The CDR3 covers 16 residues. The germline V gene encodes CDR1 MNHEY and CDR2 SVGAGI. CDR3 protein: CASSMPGLWGTDTQYF. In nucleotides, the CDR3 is TGTGCCAGCAGTATGCCCGGACTATGGGGCACGGATACGCAGTATTTT.

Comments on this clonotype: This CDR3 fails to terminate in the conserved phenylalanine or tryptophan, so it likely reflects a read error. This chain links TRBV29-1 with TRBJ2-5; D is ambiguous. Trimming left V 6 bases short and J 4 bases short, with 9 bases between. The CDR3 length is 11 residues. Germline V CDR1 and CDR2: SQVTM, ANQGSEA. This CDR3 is CSVRLGETQYL. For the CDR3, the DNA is TGCAGCGTCCGGTTAGGAGAGACCCAGTACTTG.

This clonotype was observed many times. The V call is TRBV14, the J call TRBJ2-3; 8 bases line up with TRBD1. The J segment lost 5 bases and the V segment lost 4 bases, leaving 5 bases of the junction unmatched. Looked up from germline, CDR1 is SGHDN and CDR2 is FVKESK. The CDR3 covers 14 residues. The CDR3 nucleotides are TGTGCCAGCAGCCGTATTACAGGGGGAGATACGCAGTATTTT. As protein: CASSRITGGDTQYF.

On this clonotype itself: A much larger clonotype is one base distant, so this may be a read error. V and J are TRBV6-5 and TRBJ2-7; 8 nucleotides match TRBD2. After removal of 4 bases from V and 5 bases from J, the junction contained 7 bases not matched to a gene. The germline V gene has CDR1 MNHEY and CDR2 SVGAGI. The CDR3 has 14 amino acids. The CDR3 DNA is TGTGCCAGCAGTTCGACTAGCGCGAGTGACGAGCAGTACTTC. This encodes CASSSTSASDEQYF.

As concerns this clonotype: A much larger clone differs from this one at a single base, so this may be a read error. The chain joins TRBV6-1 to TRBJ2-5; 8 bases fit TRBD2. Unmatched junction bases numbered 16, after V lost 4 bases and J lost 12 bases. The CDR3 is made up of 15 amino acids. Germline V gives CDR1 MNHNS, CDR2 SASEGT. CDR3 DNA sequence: TGTGCCAGCAGTGGACCTGACAGGCCGGGGGGGGCCAAGTACTTC. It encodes CASSGPDRPGGAKYF.

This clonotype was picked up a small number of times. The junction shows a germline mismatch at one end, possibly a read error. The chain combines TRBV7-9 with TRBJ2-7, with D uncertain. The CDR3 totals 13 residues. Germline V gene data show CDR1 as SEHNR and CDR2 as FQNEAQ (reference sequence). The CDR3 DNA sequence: TGTGTCAGCAGCTTAGAAATTCAATACGAGCAGTACTTC. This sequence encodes CVSSLEIQYEQYF.

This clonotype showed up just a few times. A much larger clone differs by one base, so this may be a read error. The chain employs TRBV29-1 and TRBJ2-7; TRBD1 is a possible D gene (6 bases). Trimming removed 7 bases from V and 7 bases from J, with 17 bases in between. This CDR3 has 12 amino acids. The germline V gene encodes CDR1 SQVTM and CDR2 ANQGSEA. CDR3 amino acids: CSARDTAREQYF. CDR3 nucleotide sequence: TGCAGCGCCCGGGACACGGCAAGGGAGCAGTACTTC.

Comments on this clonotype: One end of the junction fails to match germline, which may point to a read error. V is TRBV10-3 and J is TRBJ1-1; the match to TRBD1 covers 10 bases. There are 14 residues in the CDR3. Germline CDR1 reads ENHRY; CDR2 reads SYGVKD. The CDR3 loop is CVITRTGGDTEAFF. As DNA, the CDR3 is TGTGTCATCACTCGGACAGGGGGGGACACTGAAGCTTTCTTT.

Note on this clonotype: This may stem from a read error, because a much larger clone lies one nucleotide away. The CDR3 bases are TGTGCCAGCAGCTTGACAGGCACTAGCTCTGGGGCCAACGCCCTGACTTTC. Protein product: CASSLTGTSSGANALTF. This chain joins TRBV5-5 and TRBJ2-6, with a weak D call TRBD2 (6 bases). Germline V gives CDR1 SGHKS, CDR2 YYEKEE (reference sequence). This CDR3 is built from 17 residues. The entire variable domain, with the rest obtained from reference TRBV5-5 and TRBJ2-6, is as follows: DAGVTQSPTHLIKTRGQQVTLRCSPISGHKSVSWYQQVLGQGPQFIFQYYEKEERGRGNFPDRFSARQFPNYSSELNVNALLLGDSALYLCASSLTGTSSGANALTFGAGSRLTVL.

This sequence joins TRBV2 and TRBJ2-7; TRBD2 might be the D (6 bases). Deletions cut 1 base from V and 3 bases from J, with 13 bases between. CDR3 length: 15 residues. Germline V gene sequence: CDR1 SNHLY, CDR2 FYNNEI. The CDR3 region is CASSEVGEALYEQYF. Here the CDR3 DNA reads TGTGCCAGCAGTGAAGTCGGGGAGGCGCTCTACGAGCAGTACTTC. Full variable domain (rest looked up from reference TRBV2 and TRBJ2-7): EPEVTQTPSHQVTQMGQEVILRCVPISNHLYFYWYRQILGQKVEFLVSFYNNEISEKSEIFDDQFSVERPDGSNFTLKIRSTKLEDSAMYFCASSEVGEALYEQYFGPGTRLTVT.

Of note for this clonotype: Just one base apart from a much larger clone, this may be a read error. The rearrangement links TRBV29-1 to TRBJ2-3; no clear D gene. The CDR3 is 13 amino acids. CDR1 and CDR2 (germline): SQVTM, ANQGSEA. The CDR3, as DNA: TGCAGCGTTGGCCAGATTCGGGCAGATACGCAGTGTTTT. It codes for CSVGQIRADTQCF.

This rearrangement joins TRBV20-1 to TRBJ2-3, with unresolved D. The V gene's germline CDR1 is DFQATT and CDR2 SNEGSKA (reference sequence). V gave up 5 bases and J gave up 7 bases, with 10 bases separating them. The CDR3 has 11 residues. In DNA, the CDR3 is TGCAGTGCTTTCAAAACAAATACGCAGTATTTT. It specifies CSAFKTNTQYF.

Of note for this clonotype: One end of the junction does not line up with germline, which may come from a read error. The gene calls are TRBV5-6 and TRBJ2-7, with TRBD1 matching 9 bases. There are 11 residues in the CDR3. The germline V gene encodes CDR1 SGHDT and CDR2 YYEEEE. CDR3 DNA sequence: TGTGCCAGCATCTTGGGGACAGGGATTCTCTTC. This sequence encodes CASILGTGILF.

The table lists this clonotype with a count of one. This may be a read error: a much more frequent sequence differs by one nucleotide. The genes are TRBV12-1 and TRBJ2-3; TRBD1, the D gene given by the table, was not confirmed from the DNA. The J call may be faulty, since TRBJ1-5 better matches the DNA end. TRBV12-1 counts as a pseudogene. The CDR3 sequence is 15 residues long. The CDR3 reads CASSFVPHRVDTQHF. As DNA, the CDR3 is TGTGCCAGCAGCTTTGTCCCCCACCGGGTCGATACGCAGCATTTT.

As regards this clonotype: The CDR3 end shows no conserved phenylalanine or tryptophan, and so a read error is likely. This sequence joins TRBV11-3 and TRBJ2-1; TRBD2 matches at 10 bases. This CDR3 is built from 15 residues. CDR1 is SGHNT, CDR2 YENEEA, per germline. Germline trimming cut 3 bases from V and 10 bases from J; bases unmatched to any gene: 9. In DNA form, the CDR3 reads TGTGCCAGCAGCTTTAGTCTAGCGGGAGTTGGAGAGCAGTTCCTC. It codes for CASSFSLAGVGEQFL.

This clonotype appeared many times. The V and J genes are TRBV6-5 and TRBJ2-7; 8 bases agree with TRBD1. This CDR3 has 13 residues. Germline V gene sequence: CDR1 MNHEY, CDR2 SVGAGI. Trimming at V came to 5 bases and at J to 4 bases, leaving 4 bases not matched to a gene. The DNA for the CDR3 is TGTGCCAGCAGTCGGACAGGGAATTACGAGCAGTACTTC. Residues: CASSRTGNYEQYF.

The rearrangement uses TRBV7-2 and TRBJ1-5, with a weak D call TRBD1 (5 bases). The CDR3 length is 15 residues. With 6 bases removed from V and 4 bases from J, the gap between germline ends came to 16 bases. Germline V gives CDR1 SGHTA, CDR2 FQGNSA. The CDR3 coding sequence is TGTGCCAGCAGTCGAGACAGCGCACCAAATCAGCCCCAGCATTTT. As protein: CASSRDSAPNQPQHF.

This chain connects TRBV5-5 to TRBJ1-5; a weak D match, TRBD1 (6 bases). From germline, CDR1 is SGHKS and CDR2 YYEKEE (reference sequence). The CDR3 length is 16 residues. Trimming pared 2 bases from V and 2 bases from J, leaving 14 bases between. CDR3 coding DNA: TGTGCCAGCAGCTTACTGGAACAGGGAGGCAATCAGCCCCAGCATTTT. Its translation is CASSLLEQGGNQPQHF. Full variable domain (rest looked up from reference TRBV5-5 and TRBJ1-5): DAGVTQSPTHLIKTRGQQVTLRCSPISGHKSVSWYQQVLGQGPQFIFQYYEKEERGRGNFPDRFSARQFPNYSSELNVNALLLGDSALYLCASSLLEQGGNQPQHFGDGTRLSIL.

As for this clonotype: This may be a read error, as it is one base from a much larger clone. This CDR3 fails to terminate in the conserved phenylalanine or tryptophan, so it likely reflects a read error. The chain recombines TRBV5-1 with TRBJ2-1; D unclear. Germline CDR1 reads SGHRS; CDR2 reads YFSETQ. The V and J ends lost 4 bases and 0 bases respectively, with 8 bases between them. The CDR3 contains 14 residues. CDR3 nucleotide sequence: TGCGCCAGCAGCCCGGAGCTCTCCTACAATGAGCAGTTCTCC. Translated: CASSPELSYNEQFS.

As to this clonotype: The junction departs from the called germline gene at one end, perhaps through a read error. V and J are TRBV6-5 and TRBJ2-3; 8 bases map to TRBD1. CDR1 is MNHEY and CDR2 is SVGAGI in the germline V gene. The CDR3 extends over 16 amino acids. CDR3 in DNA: TGTGCCAACAGTTATCTCCCTGACAGGGGCACAGATGCGCAGTATTTT. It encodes CANSYLPDRGTDAQYF.